This entry concerns a single TCR beta chain. This clone's antigen is unknown. No much larger clone exists at a distance of one base, and base qualities are not known. This entry belongs to a study of blood T cell repertoires in COVID-19 (dated by TCRdb to 2018 to 2021). Describing the broader study: Samples from collaborators originated in the United States, Italy and Spain and spanned both the acute and convalescent phases of COVID-19. The material from the prospective study consisted of cDNA or gDNA derived from T cells, B-cell-depleted T cells, or PBMCs. Subjects who had been exposed to COVID-19, were actively infected with it, or had recovered from it provided the deeply sampled blood TCRbeta repertoires that made up the dataset. The repertoires were released in a freely available public database intended as a resource for research on the immune response to SARS-CoV-2. The samples were drawn from the first 160 participants of the ongoing ImmuneRACE study and from 1,200 or so subjects provided by 6 global collaborators. The sample metadata nearly always contained a de-identified subject ID, COVID-19 status, age in years and sex. Where available, HLA class I and class II types were obtained from metadata supplied by the sample provider rather than from assay-based typing. On the study overall, not on this receptor specifically: The quantity of clinical and demographic metadata differed by source and by participant and was supplied without curation.

As encoded in the germline V gene (reference sequence), CDR1 is MNHEY while CDR2 is SMNVEV. V and J are trimmed by 4 bases and 0 bases, and the gene matches miss 7 bases of the junction. From the cysteine up to the phenylalanine, the CDR3 has a length of 16 residues. The sequence is cut down to CDR3 DNA, 48 bases in frame from base 1. The immunoSEQ Assay, a bias-controlled multiplex PCR, was used to amplify TCRbeta CDR3 regions from genomic DNA. In the original analysis: The number of nucleated cells in each sample was estimated from the amplification of reference gene primers within the assay. To quantify the absolute abundance of each unique TCRbeta CDR3 rearrangement, sequence reads were collapsed and filtered. For each sample, productive Simpson clonality was calculated by taking the square root of Simpson's diversity index across productive rearrangements. TCRdb mirrors the immuneACCESS table, restricted to in-frame sequences. Some clones are absent from its copies; in checked studies, under half trace to an unresolved V gene, and the reason for the others is unknown. V and J calls and clone size are those listed in that table; D and trimming were worked out from the DNA. Counted in this sample were 150,000 to 200,000 clones; approximately 86% of them appeared once. The top ten clonotypes cover 2.5% to 4% of the sample.

Collaborating institutions collected whole blood in K2EDTA tubes following their own protocols. Collaborator samples were shipped for TCRbeta analysis as frozen whole blood, isolated PBMCs, or DNA extracted from either sample type. The chain links TRBV27 with TRBJ1-2, with 8 central nucleotides matching TRBD1. The sequenced material came from peripheral blood. The receptor's source is a man in his 70s with acute or convalescent COVID-19. CDR3 region: CASSSTYRGANYGYTF. The DNA sequence reads TGTGCCAGCAGTTCTACCTACAGGGGGGCTAACTATGGCTACACCTTC.